These 29 T cell receptor beta chains share one sample of origin, sequenced in a study of PD-1 blockade in mismatch repair-deficient tumors. Here immunoSEQ multiplex PCR was the method, and the copy in TCRdb shows in-frame clones only, minus some. Here the sample spans just under 80,000 clones, approximately 80% being singletons. The sample in question was peripheral blood, obtained 44 weeks after starting pembrolizumab. The receptors originated from an adult with mismatch repair-deficient cancer.

The chain uses TRBV28 and TRBJ2-1, with TRBD1 matching 9 bases. The CDR3 is 15 amino acids. Germline loops: CDR1 MDHEN, CDR2 SYDVKM. V dropped 6 bases and J dropped 2; count of bases not matched to a gene: 5. The CDR3 region has the DNA TGTGCCAGCAGGCACAGGGGGCAGCCCTACAATGAGCAGTTCTTC. Its translation: CASRHRGQPYNEQFF. Variable domain in full (rest from reference TRBV28 and TRBJ2-1): DVKVTQSSRYLVKRTGEKVFLECVQDMDHENMFWYRQDPGLGLRLIYFSYDVKMKEKGDIPEGYSVSREKKERFSLILESASTNQTSMYLCASRHRGQPYNEQFFGPGTRLTVL.

The chain links TRBV18 to TRBJ2-7, with D hard to call. This CDR3 is 16 amino acids long. Per germline, CDR1 KGHSH and CDR2 LQKENI. V was trimmed by 4 bases and J by 2 bases, leaving 18 bases between them. The CDR3 spells CASSLSLPSSAYEQYF. CDR3 coding DNA: TGTGCCAGCTCACTTTCCCTCCCGAGCAGTGCCTACGAGCAGTACTTC.

V usage is TRBV7-9 and J usage is TRBJ2-2; D uncertain. Germline CDR1 SEHNR, CDR2 FQNEAQ (reference sequence). CDR3 length equals 13 residues. Trimming removed 3 bases at V and 7 bases at J, with 9 bases between. CDR3 region: CASSLDRVGELFF. The CDR3 coding sequence is TGTGCCAGCAGCTTGGATCGAGTCGGGGAGCTGTTTTTT.

The chain carries TRBV13 and TRBJ2-7, with a weak D call TRBD2 (5 bases). This CDR3 region has 13 residues. Germline values: CDR1 PRHDT, CDR2 FYEKMQ (reference sequence). Trimming stripped 5 bases from V and 6 bases from J, with 14 bases between. The CDR3 region is CASSPRLGAEQYF. The CDR3 nucleotides are TGTGCCAGCAGCCCCCGATTGGGAGCCGAGCAGTACTTC.

This rearrangement joins TRBV2 to TRBJ1-2; 7 nucleotides line up with TRBD1. The V and J ends lost 7 bases and 6 bases, in that order; junction bases with no gene match: 17. This CDR3 spans 16 amino acids. The germline V gene has CDR1 SNHLY and CDR2 FYNNEI. The CDR3 is CASNGGRGFGGDGYTF. For the CDR3, the DNA is TGTGCCAGCAACGGGGGCAGGGGGTTTGGAGGTGATGGCTACACCTTC.

Written as DNA, the CDR3 is TGCAGCGTTGAAGAAGGTTCTGGCACTGAAGCTTTCTTT. It is translated as CSVEEGSGTEAFF. The V call is TRBV29-1, the J call TRBJ1-1, with D unclear. Deletions cut 0 bases from V and 4 bases from J, with 9 bases between. CDR3 length: 13 residues. CDR1 is SQVTM and CDR2 is ANQGSEA in the germline V gene.

The rearrangement links TRBV6-5 to TRBJ1-1, with D unclear. This CDR3 spans 11 amino acids. CDR1 and CDR2 (germline): MNHEY, SVGAGI. The V end was cut by 0 bases, the J end by 7 bases, with 3 bases between. In DNA, the CDR3 is TGTGCCAGCAGTTACTCGGGTGAAGCTTTCTTT. Translation gives CASSYSGEAFF.

The V and J genes are TRBV7-6 and TRBJ2-3; TRBD2 might be the D (5 bases). V dropped 2 bases and J dropped 4 bases, with 19 bases sitting between them. Germline CDR1 and CDR2: SGHVS and FNYEAQ. The CDR3 consists of 17 residues. This CDR3 is CASSLNLGGESADTQYF. CDR3 bases: TGTGCCAGCAGCTTAAACCTAGGTGGGGAGAGCGCAGATACGCAGTATTTT.

This sequence joins TRBV18 and TRBJ2-7, with a weak D call TRBD1 (6 bases). With 5 bases removed from V and 4 bases from J, the gap between germline ends came to 12 bases. This CDR3 is built from 13 residues. In germline, CDR1 is KGHSH, CDR2 LQKENI. The CDR3 DNA is TGTGCCAGCTCAACCGGGACATCATACGAGCAGTACTTC. Translated: CASSTGTSYEQYF.

The CDR3 sequence: CATSRDWTKREHREQFF. For the CDR3, the DNA is TGTGCCACCAGCAGAGATTGGACTAAGCGGGAACACCGCGAGCAGTTCTTC. The chain couples TRBV15 to TRBJ2-1; 7 nucleotides align to TRBD2. The length of the CDR3 is 17 residues. Germline V lookup: CDR1 LNHNV, CDR2 YYDKDF (reference sequence). V gave up 0 bases and J gave up 10 bases; unmatched junction bases: 15.

The rearrangement uses TRBV5-4 and TRBJ2-1, with no clear D. Germline V gives CDR1 SGHNT, CDR2 YYREEE (reference sequence). The germline V and J ends were trimmed by 0 bases and 8 bases, with 18 bases remaining between them. This CDR3 has 16 residues. The DNA of the CDR3 is TGTGCCAGCAGCTTGGGGGCCAGCGTTGACCTCTATGAGCAGTTCTTC. Its translation is CASSLGASVDLYEQFF. The full variable domain, rest sourced from reference TRBV5-4 and TRBJ2-1, is ETGVTQSPTHLIKTRGQQVTLRCSSQSGHNTVSWYQQALGQGPQFIFQYYREEENGRGNFPPRFSGLQFPNYSSELNVNALELDDSALYLCASSLGASVDLYEQFFGPGTRLTVL.

This clone was recorded many times. The rearrangement links TRBV19 to TRBJ2-7, with 14 bases fitting TRBD2. V shed 4 bases, J shed 5 bases, and the junction held 10 bases outside the gene matches. CDR3 size: 17 residues. The germline CDR1 and CDR2 sequences are LNHDA and SQIVND (reference sequence). The CDR3: CASSTGLAGDAFDEQYF. CDR3 DNA sequence: TGTGCCAGTAGTACGGGACTAGCGGGAGACGCATTCGACGAGCAGTACTTC.

The chain couples TRBV2 to TRBJ2-1; D not resolved. Germline V gene lookup returns CDR1 SNHLY and CDR2 FYNNEI. CDR3 size: 12 residues. Trimming removed 8 bases at V and 10 bases at J, with 15 bases between. The CDR3: CASPDPKGEQFF. Here the CDR3 DNA reads TGTGCCAGCCCGGACCCCAAAGGGGAGCAGTTCTTC.

The CDR3 nucleotides are TGCGCCAGCAGCGGGACGGGGTTCCGTACTGAAGCTTTCTTT. Protein product: CASSGTGFRTEAFF. V gene TRBV5-1 combines with J gene TRBJ1-1; possibly TRBD1 for D (5 bases). CDR1 and CDR2 from the germline V gene are SGHRS and YFSETQ. Trimming removed 4 bases at V and 5 bases at J, with 15 bases between. The CDR3 consists of 14 residues.

The chain recombines TRBV5-1 with TRBJ2-1; D is perhaps TRBD1 or TRBD2 (6 bases each). V shed 1 base and J shed 7 bases, with 24 bases lying between them. The CDR3 runs 18 residues. Germline CDR1 is SGHRS and CDR2 is YFSETQ. CDR3 coding DNA: TGCGCCAGCAGCTTGTTTCCTGACCTGGCCAGGGGAGGAAATGAGCAGTTCTTC. Its protein is CASSLFPDLARGGNEQFF.

This chain links TRBV11-2 with TRBJ1-2, with a possible D match to TRBD1 (5 bases). Trimming took 1 base from V and 6 from J, leaving 9 bases between them. In germline, CDR1 is SGHAT, CDR2 FQNNGV. This CDR3 spans 13 amino acids. The CDR3: CASSLGGGDGYTF. The CDR3 DNA is TGTGCCAGCAGCTTAGGGGGAGGGGATGGCTACACCTTC.

This clone was counted once. The chain employs TRBV14 and TRBJ2-1; possibly TRBD1 for D (6 bases). V was trimmed by 1 base and J by 5 bases, leaving 9 bases between them. The germline gives CDR1 SGHDN, CDR2 FVKESK. The CDR3 extends over 14 amino acids. CDR3: CASSQGGGHNEQFF. The CDR3 region has the DNA TGTGCCAGCAGCCAAGGAGGGGGACACAATGAGCAGTTCTTC.

V is TRBV4-1 and J is TRBJ2-7, with 9 bases matching TRBD1. Looked up from germline, CDR1 is MGHRA and CDR2 is YSYEKL. The CDR3 is 15 amino acids. The junction had 9 bases not matched to a gene; V was cut back by 4 bases and J by 5 bases. The CDR3: CASSLSPGQGNEQYF. The CDR3 bases are TGCGCCAGCAGCCTCTCACCAGGACAGGGGAACGAGCAGTACTTC.

V usage is TRBV11-2 and J usage is TRBJ2-1, with 7 bases that match TRBD2. Germline V CDR1 and CDR2: SGHAT, FQNNGV. CDR3 length equals 15 residues. V gave up 5 bases and J gave up 7 bases; unmatched junction bases: 11. This CDR3 is CASSRGLEGVNEQFF. In DNA, the CDR3 is TGTGCCAGCAGCAGAGGACTAGAGGGAGTGAATGAGCAGTTCTTC.

The chain joins TRBV29-1 to TRBJ1-1; the D gene is possibly TRBD1 (5 bases). V was cut by 4 bases and J by 3 bases, with 15 bases left in between. This CDR3 region has 14 residues. The germline V gene has CDR1 SQVTM and CDR2 ANQGSEA. The CDR3 is CSVASAGTDTEAFF. CDR3 DNA: TGCAGCGTTGCATCGGCAGGGACGGACACTGAAGCTTTCTTT.

This chain connects TRBV29-1 to TRBJ2-6; no clear D gene. Germline CDR1 reads SQVTM; CDR2 reads ANQGSEA. This CDR3 is built from 13 residues. Trimming took 7 bases from V and 3 from J, leaving 10 bases between them. Written as DNA, the CDR3 is TGCAGCGGATCGCTGGGTGGGGCCAACGTCCTGACTTTC. It encodes CSGSLGGANVLTF.

CDR3 region: CASSTTGGADEKLFF. CDR3 coding DNA: TGTGCCAGCAGCACTACAGGGGGCGCCGATGAAAAACTGTTTTTT. The chain has TRBV9 and TRBJ1-4, with 9 bases lining up with TRBD1. Germline V gene lookup returns CDR1 SGDLS and CDR2 YYNGEE. V lost 4 bases to trimming and J lost 6 bases; unmatched junction nucleotides: 7. There are 15 residues in the CDR3.

The chain employs TRBV19 and TRBJ1-1, with D possibly matching TRBD1 (6 bases). From germline, CDR1 is LNHDA and CDR2 SQIVND (reference sequence). The CDR3 sequence is 12 residues long. V was pared by 8 bases and J by 1 base, with 8 bases between. Written as DNA, the CDR3 is TGTGCCAGTGGACAGAGGAACACTGAAGCTTTCTTT. Residues: CASGQRNTEAFF.

This chain joins TRBV6-6 and TRBJ2-1; either TRBD1 or TRBD2 may supply D (5 bases each). Germline loops: CDR1 MNHNY, CDR2 SVGAGI (reference sequence). This CDR3 region has 15 residues. V shed 2 bases and J shed 9 bases, with 17 bases lying between them. The CDR3 is CASSYPASLGGEQFF. DNA of the CDR3: TGTGCCAGCAGTTACCCGGCTAGCCTTGGGGGTGAGCAGTTCTTC.

This rearrangement joins TRBV5-1 to TRBJ2-7; 9 positions agree with TRBD1. Germline V gene data show CDR1 as SGHRS and CDR2 as YFSETQ. This CDR3 has 15 amino acids. V lost 2 bases, J lost 3 bases, and 6 bases stayed unmatched. In DNA form, the CDR3 reads TGCGCCAGCAGCTTTTATCCGGGACAGGGCTACGAGCAGTACTTC. This gives the protein CASSFYPGQGYEQYF.

V is TRBV2 and J is TRBJ2-7; D remains ambiguous. Germline values: CDR1 SNHLY, CDR2 FYNNEI. The length of the CDR3 is 13 residues. Trimming removed 3 bases at V and 0 bases at J, with 6 bases between. This CDR3 reads CASSDRDSYEQYF. The CDR3, as DNA: TGTGCCAGCAGTGATAGGGACTCCTACGAGCAGTACTTC.

This chain links TRBV7-9 with TRBJ1-1; TRBD1 agrees at 8 bases. V lost 3 bases and J lost 4; bases outside the gene matches: 16. The CDR3 runs 18 residues. Germline V CDR1 and CDR2: SEHNR, FQNEAQ (reference sequence). The CDR3 protein is CASSFDVGQGAWGTEAFF. The CDR3 nucleotides read TGTGCCAGCAGCTTTGACGTCGGACAGGGCGCTTGGGGCACTGAAGCTTTCTTT.

The rearrangement joins TRBV7-9 to TRBJ2-1, with 7 bases matching TRBD2. With V trimmed by 11 bases and J by 1 base, 8 bases remained unmatched. The CDR3 extends over 14 amino acids. Germline-derived CDR1 and CDR2 are SEHNR and FQNEAQ (reference sequence). CDR3 region: CALTGGVSYNEQFF. The CDR3 nucleotides are TGTGCCTTAACGGGGGGTGTTTCCTACAATGAGCAGTTCTTC.

V is TRBV12-5 and J is TRBJ2-3, with D possibly matching TRBD1 (6 bases). Germline V CDR1 and CDR2: LGHNT, FRNRAP. Trimming took off 4 bases at V and 2 bases at J, with 19 bases between the two ends. This CDR3 spans 17 amino acids. The chain's CDR3 is CASGSRGGGGYTDTQYF. The CDR3 DNA reads as TGTGCTAGTGGTTCCCGGGGTGGGGGCGGATACACAGATACGCAGTATTTT.